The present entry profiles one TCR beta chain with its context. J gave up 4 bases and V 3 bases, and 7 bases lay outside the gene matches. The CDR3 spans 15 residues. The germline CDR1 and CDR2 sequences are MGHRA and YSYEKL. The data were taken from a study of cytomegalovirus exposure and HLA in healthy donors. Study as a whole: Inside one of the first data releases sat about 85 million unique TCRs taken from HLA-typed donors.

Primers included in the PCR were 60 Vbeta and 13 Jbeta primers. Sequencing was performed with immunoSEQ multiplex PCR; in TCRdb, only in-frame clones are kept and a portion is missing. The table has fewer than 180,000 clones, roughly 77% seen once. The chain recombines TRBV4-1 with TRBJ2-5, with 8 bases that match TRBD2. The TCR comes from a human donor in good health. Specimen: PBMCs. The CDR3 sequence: CASSHPAGDGETQYF. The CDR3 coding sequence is TGCGCCAGCAGCCACCCAGCGGGAGATGGAGAGACCCAGTACTTC.